This TCR beta chain was retrieved from a study of cytomegalovirus exposure and HLA in healthy donors (dated by TCRdb to 2016 to 2017). Some background on the complete study: An earlier analysis of several hundred of the donors reported about 250 Gb of sequence data and roughly 100 million unique TCR beta sequences from roughly 200 million T cells. Roughly 300 gigabases of sequencing data and approximately 93 million unique TCR sequences were included in an early release covering several hundred HLA-typed donors. Of the 300 to 500 genotyped donors, roughly 76% were placed in the genetic ancestry cluster associated with self-reported Caucasian donors. The study aimed to test whether signatures of past pathogen exposure could be identified by cataloging public T cell receptors. The study profiled the T cell repertoires of 666 subjects by immunosequencing and related them to cytomegalovirus serostatus. In addition to the first cohort of around 670 subjects, a separate validation cohort of 100 to 150 different subjects was used. To predict cytomegalovirus infection status, the study brought together high-throughput TCR immunosequencing, statistical association of individual TCRs with disease status, and machine learning. To study patterns of TCR occurrence, a later analysis re-analyzed previously published TCR beta repertoires from 650 to 750 donors and added high-resolution HLA genotyping. Rather than using new phenotypic data, the later analysis identified candidate immune exposures from TCR beta sequences and from how often those sequences occurred across donors. To decide whether each TCR beta V gene segment behaved as functional or pseudogenic, an earlier analysis of approximately 590 of the donors relied on high-throughput TCR beta sequencing. Donor age, sex, ethnicity and CMV serostatus were compiled together with the repertoire data. A later genetic analysis took genome-wide SNP genotypes for about 65% of the 666 donors and used that subset as a discovery cohort. Every discovery cohort repertoire had been produced on one sequencing platform. Class I and class II HLA loci were covered by the typing at four-digit resolution. The number of donors typed differed by locus, with roughly 620-630 for A, B, C, DRB1 and DQB1, over 500 for DQA1, nearly 610 for DPA1, and around 450 for DPB1. Because of strong linkage in the cohort, five DR-DQ haplotypes were treated as single units for association and clustering. Among some 400 genotyped donors of the cohort, an average of around 240,000 unique TCR beta nucleotide sequences were sequenced per donor, around 18% of them non-productive. Points the paper makes about the study in general: Because counts were too low, about 18 rarely observed V segments, including chromosome 9 orphons, were left out of the earlier analysis of 587 of the donors. According to a later analysis, TCR association rates differed among HLA loci, with DRB1 alleles showing the most associated TCRs and HLA-C alleles showing the fewest. In vitro tests confirmed that three of the cytomegalovirus-associated TCR beta chains recognize cytomegalovirus antigens. A later analysis reported that several top co-occurrence clusters appeared linked to parvovirus B19, influenza, CMV and Epstein-Barr virus. A later analysis associated about 17,000 TCR beta sequences with specific HLA alleles at a false discovery rate of 0.05. The sequencing pipeline was judged likely to have produced a cluster of highly shared sequence variants as a technical artifact. Linkage disequilibrium might explain the correlated functional status among segregating V segments, but an unknown experimental factor could not be ruled out. The study listed 150 to 200 TCR beta chains as associated with cytomegalovirus. Most TCR sequences were seen in very few donors, while some public TCRs were found in many individuals. Cytomegalovirus status was reported to be diagnosed by the classifier with high specificity and sensitivity in both the original and validation cohorts. The authors suggested that the approach could potentially be extended to other disease states and immunological phenotypes. In a later analysis, HLA-associated TCR beta chains were found to be more clonally expanded and to have lower generation probabilities than equally common non-associated chains. For the cohort, immune exposure information was limited to CMV serostatus. An association between a missense DCLRE1C variant and V-gene and J-gene trimming of TCR beta chains was found in a later genetic analysis and replicated in an independent cohort. In a later genetic analysis, fewer N-insertions in productive TCRs were reported among donors in an Asian-associated ancestry cluster than the 666-donor mean. This cohort had only TCR beta chains sequenced, and the lack of alpha or paired-chain data limited which features could be detected. Most CMV-associated TCR beta chains appeared to be HLA-restricted in a later analysis, and the HLA associations seemed to be driven largely by CMV exposure. Assigning TCR associations to individual alleles was difficult when HLA alleles, especially DR and DQ, strongly co-occurred. A further reported finding was that TCR beta sequences accurately predicted the HLA-A and HLA-B alleles for most subjects in the first cohort. In an earlier analysis of approximately 590 of the donors, most TCR beta V segments were observed in productive rearrangements about 87% or about 30% of the time, broadly matching IMGT annotations. Because some donors lacked HLA typing at each locus, the association tests relied only on the typed subset. Roughly uniform sequencing depth across donors was assumed in presence/absence analyses, although this assumption may not hold.

The library was prepared using the immunoSEQ multiplex PCR assay. For the multiplex PCR, a mixture combining 60 forward primers for TCR Vbeta segments and 13 reverse primers for TCR Jbeta segments was used. A multiplex PCR assay on genomic DNA amplified the CDR3 region of rearranged TCR beta genes. The Illumina HiSeq System was used to sequence the amplified TCR beta libraries as 87-base-pair reads. The original pipeline was this. A later analysis counted tens of millions of unique TCR beta chains across the approximately 700 repertoires, and 9.5 million to 11 million of these chains were shared by at least two donors. To remove PCR and sequencing errors, raw reads were error-corrected and collapsed into unique sequences using a nearest-neighbor algorithm that merged closely related sequences. To assign V, D and J gene segments, CDR3 sequences were aligned to IMGT reference sequences. For a sequence to be retained, a match of at least six nucleotides was required to both a V gene segment and a J gene segment. A rearrangement counted as productive if the CDR3 had no stop codons and remained in frame with V and J, and every other rearrangement counted as non-productive. Following IMGT convention, CDR3 was defined as the stretch from the second conserved V-encoded cysteine to the conserved J-encoded phenylalanine. The earlier analysis of 550 to 650 of the donors excluded any sequence lacking an unambiguous match to a single V gene segment. An earlier analysis of 587 of the donors called V segments functional above 56.7% productive rearrangements and segregating when the between-donor standard deviation exceeded 5%. A statistical classification framework was developed to diagnose cytomegalovirus status using the catalog of TCR beta chain sequences. A later analysis assigned V and J genes by comparing TCR nucleotide sequences with IMGT/GENE-DB human TR gene sequences. A later analysis assigned CDR3 sequences and most-parsimonious VDJ recombination scenarios with the TCRdist pipeline. A later analysis defined each TCR beta chain by its CDR3 amino acid sequence plus V-gene family, and excluded reads lacking a unique V-gene family. To address suspected cross-contamination and a sequencing artifact, a later analysis removed 550 to 750 highly shared, low-generation-probability nucleotide sequences. For each public chain, a later analysis derived a clonal expansion index from normalized ranks of inferred template counts within each repertoire. In a later analysis, generation probabilities were computed using a VDJ recombination model fitted to out-of-frame rearrangements, and the results were checked against IGoR. In a later analysis, hypergeometric tests were used to score TCR-TCR, TCR-HLA and TCR-CMV co-occurrence, with a repertoire-size bias correction applied to TCR pairs. To estimate false discovery rates, a later analysis permuted the HLA or CMV assignments 20 times. A later analysis grouped co-occurring TCRs with DBSCAN, adding TCRdist sequence similarity when clustering within HLA-allele-positive subsets. Repertoires with fewer than 30,000 or more than 120,000 public chains were left out of co-occurrence clustering, as were five repertoires with anomalous nucleotide sharing. Not all clones reach the TCRdb copy of this immuneACCESS table, which keeps in-frame sequences only. Checked studies attribute under half of the gap to unresolved V genes and leave the rest unexplained. V, J and clone size were drawn from that table, and D and trimming were deduced from the DNA. In this sample the table shows 99,000 or so clones, roughly 9.1% of which occur a single time. The ten largest clones add up to about 5% of the sample.

This clone has a handful of counts. No cognate antigen has been identified for it. Within one base of it there is no much larger clone, and no base qualities were kept. The cohort comprised hundreds of healthy bone marrow donors. At the time of sampling, all cohort members were nominally healthy, though unrecorded immune exposures were likely present. The donor was CMV seropositive and belonged to the group of about 290 seropositive cohort members. A peripheral blood sample was collected from each donor, and TCR beta sequencing was performed on peripheral blood mononuclear cells. Genomic DNA extraction from the blood cell samples was performed with the Qiagen DNeasy Blood Extraction Kit. Sequencing was performed on PBMCs. This receptor was identified in a man aged 40-50 years in good health and CMV-seropositive.

The DNA reads TGTGCCAGCAGCCCTAGCGGGAGGCCTTTCCATGAGCAGTTCTTC. It specifies CASSPSGRPFHEQFF. The chain joins TRBV28 to TRBJ2-1; TRBD2 matches 11 bases in the middle. V is pruned by 6 bases and J by 8 bases, leaving 9 bases of the junction without a gene match. Reading the germline V gene gives CDR1 MDHEN and CDR2 SYDVKM. The cysteine opens and the phenylalanine closes a CDR3 of 15 amino acids. Only CDR3 DNA remains: 45 bases, in frame from the first base.